These T cell receptor beta chains were read from a single sample in a study of blood T cells in healthy people across ages. TCRdb fed the 5' RACE reads into MiXCR, producing one record per CDR3 protein. The sample carries approximately 810,000 distinct CDR3 sequences, about 36% recorded once. Source material: blood. Source of these receptors: a man younger than 35 in good health. Each CDR3 is given with its conserved first and last residue. Each record gives: CDR3 length, V gene, D gene, J gene, clone size, CDR3 protein, CDR3 DNA. D genes are given only for firm matches. Clone size appears in some rows only: once, few, many, or a class for an expanded clone.

>16|TRBV9|-|TRBJ1-4|few
CASSVETSATNEKLFF
TGTGCCAGCAGCGTCGAGACATCTGCAACTAATGAAAAACTGTTTTTT
>12|TRBV7-8|-|TRBJ1-2|-
CASSPSHYGYTF
TGTGCCAGTTCCCCTTCACACTATGGCTACACCTTC
>15|TRBV4-2|TRBD1|TRBJ1-4|-
CASSQVQGAPGKLFF
TGTGCCAGCAGCCAAGTACAGGGGGCGCCGGGGAAACTGTTTTTT
>15|TRBV4-2|-|TRBJ1-1|-
CASSQDRESPTEAFF
TGTGCCAGCAGCCAAGATCGGGAGTCTCCTACTGAAGCTTTCTTT
>16|TRBV9|-|TRBJ2-4|-
CASSVDRGPLGNEQYF
TGTGCCAGCAGCGTAGACCGAGGCCCCCTCGGGAATGAGCAGTACTTC
>18|TRBV20-1|-|TRBJ1-1|-
CSARAPPNPTSPGTEAFF
TGCAGTGCTAGAGCCCCCCCGAACCCGACATCCCCGGGGACTGAAGCTTTCTTT
>15|TRBV7-3|TRBD1|TRBJ1-2|-
CASSFVRDSSCGYTF
TGTGCCAGCAGCTTCGTCCGGGACAGTAGCTGTGGCTACACCTTC
>16|TRBV20-1|TRBD2|TRBJ2-1|-
CSARAKRGLAVDEQFF
TGCAGTGCTAGAGCTAAACGGGGACTAGCGGTCGATGAGCAGTTCTTC
>14|TRBV9|-|TRBJ1-2|few
CASSVEEGDYGYTF
TGTGCCAGCAGCGTAGAGGAGGGGGACTATGGCTACACCTTC
>16|TRBV11-2|TRBD2|TRBJ2-3|-
CASSPNLAGGADTQYF
TGTGCCAGCAGTCCTAATCTAGCGGGGGGCGCAGATACGCAGTATTTT
>14|TRBV7-6|-|TRBJ2-7|few
CASSSLTANYEQYF
TGTGCCAGCAGCTCCCTGACAGCCAACTACGAGCAGTACTTC
>11|TRBV2|-|TRBJ1-1|-
CASAGAAEAFF
TGTGCCAGCGCGGGGGCGGCTGAAGCTTTCTTT
>12|TRBV20-1|-|TRBJ2-7|many
CSARGRSYEQYF
TGCAGTGCTAGGGGCCGCTCCTACGAGCAGTACTTC
>14|TRBV12-3/TRBV12-4|TRBD1|TRBJ1-2|-
CASSLLTGDYGYTF
TGTGCCAGCAGTTTATTGACAGGGGACTATGGCTACACCTTC
>13|TRBV20-1|-|TRBJ2-5|-
CSARDPRAETQYF
TGCAGTGCTAGAGATCCAAGAGCAGAGACCCAGTACTTC
>13|TRBV20-1|-|TRBJ2-2|-
CSGARDNTGELFF
TGCAGTGGTGCCAGGGATAACACCGGGGAGCTGTTTTTT
>14|TRBV27|-|TRBJ2-7|-
CANLPRVRCYEQYF
TGTGCCAACTTACCCAGGGTAAGGTGCTACGAGCAGTACTTC
>18|TRBV9|-|TRBJ1-4|-
CASSVKFYLVCANEKLFF
TGTGCCAGCAGCGTAAAGTTTTATCTGGTTTGCGCTAATGAAAAACTGTTTTTT
>12|TRBV10-3|-|TRBJ2-5|few
CAISVGGETQYF
TGTGCCATCAGCGTAGGGGGGGAGACCCAGTACTTC
>12|TRBV21-1|-|TRBJ2-3|few
CASSNPTDTQYF
TGTGCCAGCAGCAACCCCACAGATACGCAGTATTTT
>16|TRBV3-1|-|TRBJ2-1|many
CASSQDPRANYNEQFF
TGTGCCAGCAGCCAAGACCCCAGGGCTAACTACAATGAGCAGTTCTTC
>14|TRBV10-3|-|TRBJ2-7|-
CAISGGAKNNEQYF
TGTGCCATCAGTGGGGGGGCTAAAAACAATGAGCAGTACTTC
>15|TRBV7-6|-|TRBJ2-6|few
CASSPIFSGANVLTF
TGTGCCAGCAGTCCTATTTTCTCCGGGGCCAACGTCCTGACTTTC
>13|TRBV20-1|TRBD1|TRBJ1-1|-
CSARGQGRTEAFF
TGCAGTGCTAGGGGACAGGGACGCACTGAAGCTTTCTTT
>16|TRBV6-6|-|TRBJ1-2|-
CASSYSLEVLNYGYTF
TGTGCCAGCAGTTACTCGTTGGAGGTCCTAAACTATGGCTACACCTTC
>15|TRBV3-1|TRBD1|TRBJ2-3|-
CASGRRTGFGDTQYF
TGTGCCAGCGGTCGACGGACAGGGTTTGGAGATACGCAGTATTTT
>18|TRBV9|TRBD2|TRBJ2-1|-
CASSPVGTSGLSGNEQFF
TGTGCCAGCAGCCCAGTGGGGACTAGCGGACTGTCAGGCAATGAGCAGTTCTTC
>13|TRBV15|-|TRBJ2-1|-
CATSRGLPNEQFF
TGTGCCACCAGCAGGGGACTCCCCAATGAGCAGTTCTTC
>15|TRBV2|-|TRBJ1-5|-
CASSGDINSNQPQHF
TGTGCCAGCAGTGGGGACATCAATAGCAATCAGCCCCAGCATTTT